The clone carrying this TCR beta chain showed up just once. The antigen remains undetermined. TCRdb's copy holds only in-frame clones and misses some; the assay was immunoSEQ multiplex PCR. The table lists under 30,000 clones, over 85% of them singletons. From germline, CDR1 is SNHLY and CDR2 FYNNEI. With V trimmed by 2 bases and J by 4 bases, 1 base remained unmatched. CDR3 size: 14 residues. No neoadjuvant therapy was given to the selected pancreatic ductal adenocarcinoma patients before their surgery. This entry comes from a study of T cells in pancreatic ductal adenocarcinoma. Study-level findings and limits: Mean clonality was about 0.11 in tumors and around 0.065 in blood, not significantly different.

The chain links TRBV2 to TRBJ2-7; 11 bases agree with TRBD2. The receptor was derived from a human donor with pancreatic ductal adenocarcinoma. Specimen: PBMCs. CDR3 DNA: TGTGCCAGCAGTGAACTAGCGGGAGGATACGAGCAGTACTTC. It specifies CASSELAGGYEQYF. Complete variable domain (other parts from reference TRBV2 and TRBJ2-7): EPEVTQTPSHQVTQMGQEVILRCVPISNHLYFYWYRQILGQKVEFLVSFYNNEISEKSEIFDDQFSVERPDGSNFTLKIRSTKLEDSAMYFCASSELAGGYEQYFGPGTRLTVT.